The T cell receptor beta chain described here comes from a study of regulatory T cells in long-lasting Graves disease. CDR1 and CDR2 from the germline V gene are MNHNS and SASEGT. This CDR3 comprises 13 residues. With 8 bases removed from V and 6 bases from J, the gap between germline ends came to 11 bases. Building of the TCR beta libraries involved iRepertoire HTBI primers and Arm-PCR of CDR3 regions. TCRdb used MiXCR to reprocess the multiplex PCR reads, holding one entry per CDR3 protein. The sample holds approximately 400,000 distinct CDR3 sequences, 15% seen once. Noted time point: newly diagnosed GD, antithyroid drugs for less than 3 months. PBMC-extracted RNA yielded the TCR library. The same sample was also used in a study of T cells in Graves' hyperthyroidism and ophthalmopathy.

The sequence was obtained from a woman in her thirties or forties with Graves disease. The chain links TRBV6-1 to TRBJ1-6; no clear D. This specimen was peripheral blood mononuclear cells (PBMCs), taken at new diagnosis, from a patient treated with antithyroid drugs. Here the CDR3 DNA reads TGTGCCAGCGCACAGCCCGGTAATTCACCCCTCCACTTT. Amino acid sequence: CASAQPGNSPLHF.